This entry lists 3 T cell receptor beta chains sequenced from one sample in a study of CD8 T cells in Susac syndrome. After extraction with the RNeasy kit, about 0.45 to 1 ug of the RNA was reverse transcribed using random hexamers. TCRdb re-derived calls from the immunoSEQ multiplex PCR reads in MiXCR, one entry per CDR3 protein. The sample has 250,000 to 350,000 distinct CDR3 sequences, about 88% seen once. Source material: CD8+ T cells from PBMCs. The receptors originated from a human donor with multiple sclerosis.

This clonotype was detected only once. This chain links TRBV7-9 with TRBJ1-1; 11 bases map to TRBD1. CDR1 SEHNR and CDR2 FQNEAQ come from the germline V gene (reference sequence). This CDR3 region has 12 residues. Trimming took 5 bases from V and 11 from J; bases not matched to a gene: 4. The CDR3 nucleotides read TGTGCCAGCAGCCGGACAGGGGGCCCTGCTTTCTTT. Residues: CASSRTGGPAFF.

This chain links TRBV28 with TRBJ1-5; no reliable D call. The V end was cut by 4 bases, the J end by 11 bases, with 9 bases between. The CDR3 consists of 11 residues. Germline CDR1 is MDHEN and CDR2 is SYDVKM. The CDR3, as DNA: TGTGCCAGCAGTTCAAGACTGACCCAGCATTTT. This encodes CASSSRLTQHF.

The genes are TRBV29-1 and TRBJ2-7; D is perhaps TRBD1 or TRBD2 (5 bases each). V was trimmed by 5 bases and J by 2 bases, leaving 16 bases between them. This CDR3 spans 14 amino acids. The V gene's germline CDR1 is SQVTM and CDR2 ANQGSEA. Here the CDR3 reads CSVRLSGTTYEQYF. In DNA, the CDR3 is TGCAGCGTTCGCCTGAGTGGGACCACCTACGAGCAGTACTTC.